The clone carrying this T cell receptor beta chain was seen a few times. Documented time point: patch test 2, 6 weeks after DPC sensitization. Treatment denoted: therapeutic diphenylcyclopropenone sensitization with weekly scalp DPC. Deletions cut 4 bases from V and 4 bases from J, with 16 bases between. This CDR3 region has 15 residues. Germline V gene lookup returns CDR1 LNHDA and CDR2 SQIVND (reference sequence). This entry is derived from a study of human T cells and chemical hapten exposure. Study as a whole: In the sensitization step, 2% DPC was placed on approximately 2 cm by approximately 2 cm of upper inner arm skin.

Library preparation tagged each individual cDNA molecule with a unique molecular identifier. From the RACE reads, TCRdb called clonotypes with MiXCR, one entry per CDR3 protein. This table has 100,000 or so distinct CDR3 sequences, over 7.5% appearing once. J is TRBJ1-1 and V is TRBV19; the D is unclear. This sequence was found in a woman in her forties with alopecia areata. Some clones in this sample may be carry-over from other donors' samples. The material was whole blood, obtained in connection with sensitization to the hapten diphenylcyclopropenone (DPC). The CDR3 nucleotides are TGTGCCAGTAGTAGGGCAGTCCAACGAGGCACTGAAGCTTTCTTT. Residues: CASSRAVQRGTEAFF.